This T cell receptor beta chain comes out of a study of T cell responses to AZD1222 COVID-19 vaccine. Notes on the study in general: Reportedly, close to half of spike-specific TCRs are directed against unmutated variant regions. Just a handful of AZD1222 recipients were seropositive at baseline.

Germline values: CDR1 MNHEY, CDR2 SMNVEV (reference sequence). V was trimmed by 6 bases and J by 7 bases, leaving 15 bases between them. CDR3 length: 13 amino acids. Sequenced by immunoSEQ multiplex PCR; TCRdb stores in-frame clones only, minus some. The sample lists around 140,000 clones; about 94% were seen once. On this clone: What it recognizes is unknown.

The sequence derives from an adult in good health. Material: peripheral blood, obtained on day 0 of AZD1222 vaccination. V usage is TRBV27 and J usage is TRBJ1-2; D is ambiguous. The CDR3 loop is CASRMGGGVGYTF. CDR3 DNA: TGTGCCAGCAGAATGGGAGGCGGGGTTGGCTACACCTTC.